Detailed here is one TCR beta chain. Its antigen is currently unknown. This sample is part of a study of graft-versus-host responses after intestinal transplantation. Looking at the study overall: Anti-thymocyte globulin induction, then tacrolimus and steroids for about three years, went to all recipients. Overall study results and limits: Where graft-donor T cell macrochimerism was present, patients had high graft-versus-host to host-versus-graft clonal ratios in allografts.

Here immunoSEQ multiplex PCR was the method, and the copy in TCRdb shows in-frame clones only, minus some. The repertoire consists of about 88,000 clones, with roughly nine tenths occurring once and the leading ten covering roughly 0.099%. The CDR3 sequence is 17 residues long. The germline V and J ends were trimmed by 3 bases and 2 bases, with 20 bases remaining between them. The germline gives CDR1 SGHNT, CDR2 YYREEE (reference sequence). V and J are TRBV5-4 and TRBJ2-5; D is possibly TRBD2 (5 bases). This sample comprised unstimulated CD4+ T cells sorted from spleen or lymph node cells, obtained before intestinal transplant. The TCR originated in a human donor who received an intestinal transplant. CDR3 amino acids: CASSSTGGQKEQETQYF. The CDR3 DNA reads as TGTGCCAGCAGCTCGACGGGCGGGCAGAAAGAGCAAGAGACCCAGTACTTC.